Detailed here is one T cell receptor (beta chain). Germline V gene lookup returns CDR1 MDHEN and CDR2 SYDVKM. The V segment lost 1 base and the J segment 4 bases; nucleotides outside the gene matches: 2. The CDR3 has 15 residues. Under the authors' procedure: Reference gene primers were amplified, and this amplification served to estimate nucleated cell counts. Repertoires were generated with immunoSEQ multiplex PCR, while TCRdb's copy carries only in-frame clones and drops some. Clonal size and the V and J genes are those of that table, whereas D and trimming came from the DNA. Found here are about 64,000 clones, around 86% of them singletons; the top ten hold more than 0.95%. This sample was taken from a study of blood T cell repertoires in COVID-19. About the research overall: The United States, Italy and Spain provided the acute and convalescent COVID-19 samples.

This receptor was identified in a man aged 40-55 years with acute or convalescent COVID-19. Source material: peripheral blood. This sequence joins TRBV28 and TRBJ1-5; 9 bases match TRBD1. This CDR3 reads CASSLFGTGNQPQHF. CDR3 bases: TGTGCCAGCAGTTTATTCGGGACAGGGAATCAGCCCCAGCATTTT.